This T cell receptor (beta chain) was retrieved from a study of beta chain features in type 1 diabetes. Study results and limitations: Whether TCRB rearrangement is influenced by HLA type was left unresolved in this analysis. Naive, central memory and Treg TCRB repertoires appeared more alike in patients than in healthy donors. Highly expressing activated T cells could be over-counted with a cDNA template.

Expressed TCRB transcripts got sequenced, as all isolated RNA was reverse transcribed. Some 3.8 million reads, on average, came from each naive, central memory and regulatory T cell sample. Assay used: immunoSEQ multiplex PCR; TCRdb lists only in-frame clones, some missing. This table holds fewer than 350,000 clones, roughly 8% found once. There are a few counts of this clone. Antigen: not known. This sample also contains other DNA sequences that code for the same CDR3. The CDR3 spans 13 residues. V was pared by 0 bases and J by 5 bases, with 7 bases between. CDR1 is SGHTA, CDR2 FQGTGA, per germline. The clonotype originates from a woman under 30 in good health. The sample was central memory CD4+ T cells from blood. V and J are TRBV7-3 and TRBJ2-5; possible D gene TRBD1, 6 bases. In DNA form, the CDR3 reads TGTGCCAGCAGCTTAACAAGGGGGGAGACCCAGTACTTC. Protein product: CASSLTRGETQYF.